This is a list of T cell receptor beta chains from one sample in a study of identical twins. MiXCR, applied by TCRdb to the 5' RACE reads, yields one record per CDR3 protein. The repertoire consists of 400,000 to 500,000 distinct CDR3 sequences, with less than 20% occurring once and the leading ten covering more than 10%. Sequences were obtained from naive T cells sorted from blood. All receptors derive from a man aged 45-60 years in good health. CDR3s include the opening cysteine and the closing phenylalanine or tryptophan. The D gene is left open where the match is weak. The listing skips clone size in some rows; elsewhere it reads once, few, many or a size class.

CDR3 protein	CDR3 DNA	J gene	clone size	D gene	V gene
CASSSGIPGEQFF	TGTGCCAGCAGCTCAGGGATCCCCGGTGAGCAGTTCTTC	TRBJ2-1	.	.	TRBV3-1
CSARDQTLAGGPYNEQFF	TGCAGTGCTAGAGACCAAACGTTAGCGGGAGGGCCATACAATGAGCAGTTCTTC	TRBJ2-1	many	TRBD2	TRBV20-1
CATRSSDSGAENIQYF	TGTGCCACCCGTTCCAGCGACTCCGGAGCGGAAAACATTCAGTACTTC	TRBJ2-4	many	.	TRBV10-3
CASSPGTGGLGELFF	TGTGCCAGTAGTCCTGGGACAGGGGGCCTCGGGGAGCTGTTTTTT	TRBJ2-2	few	TRBD1	TRBV19
CSARIPGRAGTGELFF	TGCAGTGCTAGAATCCCGGGCAGGGCAGGCACCGGGGAGCTGTTTTTT	TRBJ2-2	many	.	TRBV20-1
CASSSATGGNTGELFF	TGTGCCAGCAGTTCCGCGACAGGGGGAAACACCGGGGAGCTGTTTTTT	TRBJ2-2	.	TRBD1	TRBV28
CSARDQSGRSFEQFF	TGCAGTGCTAGAGATCAGAGCGGGAGGTCTTTTGAGCAGTTCTTC	TRBJ2-1	.	TRBD2	TRBV20-1
CASSLGGQLQHF	TGTGCCAGCAGCTTAGGTGGTCAGCTCCAGCATTTT	TRBJ1-5	.	.	TRBV7-9
CASRTGDIYEQYF	TGTGCCAGCAGGACAGGGGATATCTACGAGCAGTACTTC	TRBJ2-7	few	TRBD1	TRBV6-1
CASSYLRGWNTDTQYF	TGTGCCAGCAGTTACCTCAGGGGGTGGAACACAGATACGCAGTATTTT	TRBJ2-3	.	TRBD1	TRBV6-5
CASSQDRARGGANVLTF	TGCGCCAGCAGCCAAGATAGGGCACGGGGGGGGGCCAACGTCCTGACTTTC	TRBJ2-6	many	.	TRBV4-3
CSARPRDFGYNEQFF	TGCAGTGCACGACCACGGGACTTTGGGTACAATGAGCAGTTCTTC	TRBJ2-1	few	.	TRBV20-1
CASRLQSGAPLHF	TGTGCCAGCAGACTCCAAAGTGGGGCGCCCCTCCACTTT	TRBJ1-6	many	.	TRBV6-2/TRBV6-3
CASRIGVEETQYF	TGTGCCAGCAGGATAGGGGTGGAAGAGACCCAGTACTTC	TRBJ2-5	.	.	TRBV6-2/TRBV6-3
CASSQADRGETQYF	TGCGCCAGCAGCCAGGCGGACAGGGGTGAGACCCAGTACTTC	TRBJ2-5	many	TRBD1	TRBV4-1
CTIWGRALDNEQFF	TGCACCATATGGGGGAGAGCATTGGACAATGAGCAGTTCTTC	TRBJ2-1	.	.	TRBV29-1
CASSLVDEKLFF	TGTGCCAGCAGCTTGGTAGATGAAAAACTGTTTTTT	TRBJ1-4	few	.	TRBV5-6
CATNRGLLQNTGELFF	TGTGCCACCAACAGGGGTCTACTTCAAAACACCGGGGAGCTGTTTTTT	TRBJ2-2	.	TRBD1	TRBV15
CASPSTEDTEAFF	TGTGCCAGCCCCTCAACGGAGGACACTGAAGCTTTCTTT	TRBJ1-1	.	.	TRBV12-3/TRBV12-4
CASSYNIRGDYGYTF	TGCGCCAGCAGCTATAATATTAGGGGGGACTATGGCTACACCTTC	TRBJ1-2	few	.	TRBV5-1
CATGEGDTQYF	TGTGCCACCGGGGAGGGAGATACGCAGTATTTT	TRBJ2-3	few	TRBD2	TRBV15
CASSFGARGEQFF	TGTGCCAGCAGCTTCGGGGCCCGCGGTGAGCAGTTCTTC	TRBJ2-1	many	.	TRBV11-2
CASSLGGSGVTDTQYF	TGCGCCAGCAGCTTGGGGGGTAGCGGGGTCACAGATACGCAGTATTTT	TRBJ2-3	many	TRBD2	TRBV5-1
CASRTWGRGTYNEQFF	TGTGCCAGCAGAACCTGGGGCAGGGGTACCTACAATGAGCAGTTCTTC	TRBJ2-1	.	.	TRBV11-2
CASIEREGANEQFF	TGTGCCAGCATCGAGCGGGAGGGGGCCAATGAGCAGTTCTTC	TRBJ2-1	many	TRBD2	TRBV25-1
CASSYSGTGAGEQYF	TGTGCCAGCAGTTACTCCGGGACAGGGGCGGGCGAGCAGTACTTC	TRBJ2-7	many	TRBD1	TRBV6-5
CASTKGQGRNYGYTF	TGTGCCAGCACCAAGGGACAGGGGAGAAACTATGGCTACACCTTC	TRBJ1-2	many	TRBD1	TRBV12-3/TRBV12-4
CASSISTGVRDEQYF	TGTGCCAGCAGCATCTCGACAGGGGTAAGGGACGAGCAGTACTTC	TRBJ2-7	.	TRBD1	TRBV7-2
CASSRGAVRGYNEQFF	TGTGCCAGCAGTCGCGGGGCTGTAAGGGGATACAATGAGCAGTTCTTC	TRBJ2-1	.	.	TRBV7-2
CASSPAHGGRGGELFF	TGTGCCAGCAGTCCGGCCCACGGGGGTCGAGGCGGGGAGCTGTTTTTT	TRBJ2-2	many	.	TRBV12-3/TRBV12-4
CASSLSLKKDIQYF	TGTGCCAGCAGCTTAAGTCTCAAGAAGGACATTCAGTACTTC	TRBJ2-4	.	.	TRBV7-9
CASSLLGDSDQPQHF	TGTGCCAGCAGTTTATTGGGGGATAGCGATCAGCCCCAGCATTTT	TRBJ1-5	many	.	TRBV27
CSGRIIYEQYF	TGCAGTGGTAGGATCATCTACGAGCAGTACTTC	TRBJ2-7	few	.	TRBV20-1
CSARDRVLEDTQYF	TGCAGTGCTAGAGATAGGGTTTTAGAAGATACGCAGTATTTT	TRBJ2-3	.	.	TRBV20-1
CASSPRAYQPQHF	TGCGCCAGCAGCCCCCGGGCGTATCAGCCCCAGCATTTT	TRBJ1-5	.	.	TRBV4-3
CASSRQSGQETQYF	TGCGCCAGCAGCCGACAAAGCGGCCAAGAGACCCAGTACTTC	TRBJ2-5	few	.	TRBV5-1